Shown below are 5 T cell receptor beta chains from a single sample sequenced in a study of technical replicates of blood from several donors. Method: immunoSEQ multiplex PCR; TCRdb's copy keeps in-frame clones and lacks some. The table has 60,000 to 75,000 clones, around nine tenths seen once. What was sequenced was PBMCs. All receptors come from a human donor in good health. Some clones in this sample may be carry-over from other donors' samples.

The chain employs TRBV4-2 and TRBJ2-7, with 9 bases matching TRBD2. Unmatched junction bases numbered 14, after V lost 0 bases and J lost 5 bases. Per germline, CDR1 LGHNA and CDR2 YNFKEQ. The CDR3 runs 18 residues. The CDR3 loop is CASSQEVAGDSYVNEQYF. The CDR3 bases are TGTGCCAGCAGCCAAGAGGTAGCGGGAGACTCCTATGTGAACGAGCAGTACTTC.

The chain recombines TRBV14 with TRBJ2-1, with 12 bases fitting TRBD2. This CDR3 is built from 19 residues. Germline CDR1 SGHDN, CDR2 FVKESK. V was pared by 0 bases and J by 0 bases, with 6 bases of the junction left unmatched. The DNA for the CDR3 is TGTGCCAGCAGCCAAGAAGGGGCTAGCGGGAGGGCCTCCTACAATGAGCAGTTCTTC. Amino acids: CASSQEGASGRASYNEQFF.

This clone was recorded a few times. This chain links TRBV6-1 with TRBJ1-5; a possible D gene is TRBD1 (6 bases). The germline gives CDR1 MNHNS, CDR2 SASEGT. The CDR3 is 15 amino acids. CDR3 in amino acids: CAGSRGGGGNQPQHF. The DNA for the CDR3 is TGTGCGGGATCGCGAGGGGGGGGCGGCAATCAGCCCCAGCATTTT.

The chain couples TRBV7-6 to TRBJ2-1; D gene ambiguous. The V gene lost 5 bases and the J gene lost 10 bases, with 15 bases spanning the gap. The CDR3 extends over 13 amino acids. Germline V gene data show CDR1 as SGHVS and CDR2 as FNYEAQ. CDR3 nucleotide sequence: TGTGCCAGCAGCGAAAACGGTTTGAGCGAGCAGTTCTTC. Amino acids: CASSENGLSEQFF.

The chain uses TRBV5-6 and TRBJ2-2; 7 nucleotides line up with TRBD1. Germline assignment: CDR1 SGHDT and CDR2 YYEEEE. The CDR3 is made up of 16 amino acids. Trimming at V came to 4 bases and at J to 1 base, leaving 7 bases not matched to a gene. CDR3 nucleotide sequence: TGTGCCAGCAGCCTAAGGACAGGTTTGAACACCGGGGAGCTGTTTTTT. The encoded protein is CASSLRTGLNTGELFF.